This T cell receptor beta chain was sequenced during a study of CD8 T cells in ankylosing spondylitis. General study findings and limits: Earlier reports found some motif variants in synovial fluid and blood in reactive arthritis. The clones that were linked to disease were reported to be significantly enriched in matched synovial fluid samples from ankylosing spondylitis patients. What seemed typical of ankylosing spondylitis blood was a TCR beta motif built from eight highly homologous variants.

This clonotype was seen only a few times. Its cognate antigen is unknown. The V gene lost 1 base and the J gene lost 4 bases, with 7 bases spanning the gap. The CDR3 runs 13 residues. The TCR beta libraries were generated through quantitative 5'-RACE incorporating molecular barcodes. TCRdb fed the 5' RACE reads into MiXCR, producing one record per CDR3 protein. The repertoire includes some 54,000 distinct CDR3 sequences, approximately 8% of them detected once, and 8% to 9.5% sits in the top ten. Sequencing was carried out using blood, either unsorted or a sorted T cell fraction (not recorded which). The origin of this receptor is a female donor with ankylosing spondylitis or in good health (not recorded which). V and J are TRBV12-3 or TRBV12-4 and TRBJ1-2; D unresolved. CDR3 amino acids: CASSLDTTYGYTF. CDR3 nucleotides: TGTGCCAGCAGTTTAGACACAACCTATGGCTACACCTTC.